This TCR beta chain was obtained from a study of response to subunit inactivated influenza vaccine. Regarding the study as a whole: That few new T cells are recruited by each seasonal influenza vaccination was the authors' suggestion.

TCRdb re-called the RT-PCR reads with MiXCR, one entry per CDR3 protein. The data contain 550,000 to 800,000 distinct CDR3 sequences, over 11% of them singletons. This clonotype was seen a handful of times. Its antigen is still unknown. Sequencing was performed on PBMCs from blood, taken 14 to 15 days before vaccination. This clonotype was obtained from a man aged 50-60 years who received an inactivated influenza vaccine.

DNA for the CDR3: TGTGCCAGCAGGGACGGAGCCCCAGAGACCCAGTACTTC. It translates to CASRDGAPETQYF. The V and J genes are TRBV6-2 or TRBV6-3 and TRBJ2-5; D remains unclear. Germline CDR1 is MNHEY and CDR2 is SVGEGT. The CDR3 is made up of 13 amino acids. Trimming pared 6 bases from V and 4 bases from J, leaving 12 bases between.